This is a list of T cell receptor beta chains from one sample in a study of CD8 T cells in ankylosing spondylitis. Via MiXCR, TCRdb re-called the 5' RACE reads, giving one row per CDR3 protein. Seen here are under 300,000 distinct CDR3 sequences, about 9.1% observed once, and the top ten hold around 7%. The sequencing input was blood, either unsorted or a sorted T cell fraction (not recorded which). These TCRs come from a male donor with ankylosing spondylitis or in good health (not recorded which). CDR3s include the opening cysteine and the closing phenylalanine or tryptophan. Each record gives: V gene, D gene, J gene, clone size, CDR3 length, CDR3 DNA, CDR3 protein. A D gene is named only where the DNA matches it firmly. Only part of the rows carry a size: once, few, many, or a class if the clone is expanded.

V: TRBV6-1
D: -
J: TRBJ2-3
size: many
length: 15
DNA: TGTGCCAGCACCGAGAGGGCTTTCAGCACAGATACGCAGTATTTT
CDR3: CASTERAFSTDTQYF

V: TRBV27
D: -
J: TRBJ2-3
size: -
length: 16
DNA: TGTGCCAGCACGTCCCGGCGGGACAGCTTCACAGATACGCAGTATTTT
CDR3: CASTSRRDSFTDTQYF

V: TRBV4-2
D: TRBD2
J: TRBJ2-7
size: -
length: 16
DNA: TGTGCCAGCAGCCAAGACCTTAGCGGGAGCTCCTACGAGCAGTACTTC
CDR3: CASSQDLSGSSYEQYF

V: TRBV29-1
D: -
J: TRBJ2-1
size: many
length: 14
DNA: TGCAGCGTTACACCCGGGACGCCCTACAATGAGCAGTTCTTC
CDR3: CSVTPGTPYNEQFF

V: TRBV7-2
D: -
J: TRBJ2-5
size: -
length: 14
DNA: TGTGCCAGCAGCTTATTCGGCGGACAAGAGACCCAGTACTTC
CDR3: CASSLFGGQETQYF

V: TRBV2
D: -
J: TRBJ2-5
size: -
length: 16
DNA: TGTGCCAGCAGTGGGGGGCTAGCGGAGTTTAAAGAGACCCAGTACTTC
CDR3: CASSGGLAEFKETQYF

V: TRBV7-9
D: -
J: TRBJ2-7
size: -
length: 15
DNA: TGTGCCAGCAGCCCCTACGAACCGGAGGCTTACGAGCAGTACTTC
CDR3: CASSPYEPEAYEQYF

V: TRBV2
D: -
J: TRBJ1-1
size: many
length: 14
DNA: TGTGCCAGCAGTGAAAATGGGGGGCGTACTGAAGCTTTCTTT
CDR3: CASSENGGRTEAFF

V: TRBV3-1
D: -
J: TRBJ1-1
size: many
length: 12
DNA: TGTGCCAGCAGCCCAGGGGAGAGGGAAGCTTTCTTT
CDR3: CASSPGEREAFF

V: TRBV30
D: -
J: TRBJ1-1
size: -
length: 15
DNA: TGTGCCTGGGATTCGGACCTGCGTGCCAACACTGAAGCTTTCTTT
CDR3: CAWDSDLRANTEAFF

V: TRBV29-1
D: -
J: TRBJ2-7
size: many
length: 15
DNA: TGCAGCGTTGAGTATGCGGGGGCGACTGATTACGAGCAGTACTTC
CDR3: CSVEYAGATDYEQYF

V: TRBV11-3
D: -
J: TRBJ2-5
size: many
length: 12
DNA: TGTGCCAGCAGATCGACACGGTTGACCCAGTACTTC
CDR3: CASRSTRLTQYF

V: TRBV19
D: -
J: TRBJ1-1
size: -
length: 16
DNA: TGTGCCAGTAGAAAATCAGGGGCGCAAGGGGTGACTGAAGCTTTCTTT
CDR3: CASRKSGAQGVTEAFF

V: TRBV7-2
D: TRBD1
J: TRBJ2-1
size: -
length: 14
DNA: TGTGCCAGCACCCAAGGGGGCTGGAACAATGAGCAGTTCTTC
CDR3: CASTQGGWNNEQFF

V: TRBV18
D: -
J: TRBJ1-5
size: once
length: 15
DNA: TGTGCCAGCTCACCACTAAGGACAGACTATCAGCCCCAGCATTTT
CDR3: CASSPLRTDYQPQHF

V: TRBV20-1
D: -
J: TRBJ1-2
size: many
length: 12
DNA: TGCAGTGCTAGCCCCCAGGGTTATGGCTACACCTTC
CDR3: CSASPQGYGYTF

V: TRBV19
D: -
J: TRBJ2-2
size: -
length: 13
DNA: TGTGCCAGTAGTATAAGGAAGCCCGGGGAGCTGTTTTTT
CDR3: CASSIRKPGELFF

V: TRBV20-1
D: TRBD1
J: TRBJ1-1
size: many
length: 13
DNA: TGCAGTGCCGAGACAGGGGGGAACACTGAAGCTTTCTTT
CDR3: CSAETGGNTEAFF